The next 30 T cell receptor beta chains were all read from a single sample in a study of blood T cells in healthy people across ages. Next came a second PCR, run for about 6 to 12 cycles, which used a sample-barcoded 5' primer along with a J-beta primer mix. TCRdb re-called the 5' RACE reads with MiXCR, one entry per CDR3 protein. The table shows over a million distinct CDR3 sequences, with approximately 59% occurring only once. Sequenced input: blood. The receptor set was obtained from a man younger than 35 in good health.

This clonotype was seen more than once but under ten times. The V and J genes are TRBV4-1 and TRBJ2-3; TRBD2 matches at 12 bases. The ends lost 0 bases at V and 1 base at J; junction bases unmatched: 8. The CDR3 is 19 residues long. CDR1 is MGHRA, CDR2 YSYEKL, per germline. CDR3 in amino acids: CASSQDWPRTSGGTDTQYF. In DNA, the CDR3 is TGCGCCAGCAGCCAAGATTGGCCCCGGACTAGCGGGGGCACAGATACGCAGTATTTT.

This chain joins TRBV7-9 and TRBJ1-6; no clear D. The CDR3 loop spans 17 amino acids. V was pared by 1 base and J by 0 bases, with 10 bases between. CDR1 and CDR2 (germline): SEHNR, FQNEAQ (reference sequence). The CDR3 DNA reads as TGTGCCAGCAGCTTAGACGGCAGGAGCTCCTATAATTCACCCCTCCACTTT. This translates into CASSLDGRSSYNSPLHF.

The CDR3 reads CAIRVRGLYEQYF. In DNA form, the CDR3 reads TGTGCCATCAGAGTTAGGGGATTATACGAGCAGTACTTC. The rearrangement links TRBV12-3 or TRBV12-4 to TRBJ2-7; the D gene is possibly TRBD1 (5 bases). The CDR3 length is 13 residues. V dropped 10 bases and J dropped 4 bases, with 17 bases sitting between them.

This clonotype was seen just once. The chain couples TRBV24-1 to TRBJ2-1; 11 positions agree with TRBD2. Germline V lookup: CDR1 KGHDR, CDR2 SFDVKD. This CDR3 has 17 amino acids. V trimming: 4 bases; J trimming: 2 bases; junction bases outside the gene matches: 6. The CDR3 nucleotides read TGTGCCACCAGTGAAACCGGGACTAGCGGAGCCTACAATGAGCAGTTCTTC. Translating it yields CATSETGTSGAYNEQFF.

The chain links TRBV20-1 to TRBJ2-1; 8 bases match TRBD2. This CDR3 contains 16 residues. The V and J ends lost 4 bases and 5 bases, in that order; junction bases with no gene match: 13. Germline-derived CDR1 and CDR2 are DFQATT and SNEGSKA (reference sequence). The CDR3 nucleotides read TGCAGTGCTATGGAACGAGCGGGAGTGAGCCACAATGAGCAGTTCTTC. Protein sequence: CSAMERAGVSHNEQFF.

This clonotype was recorded a few times. This chain joins TRBV5-1 and TRBJ2-1, with 10 bases identical to TRBD2. With 1 base clipped from V and 9 bases from J, the junction kept 7 bases outside the gene matches. The CDR3 covers 15 residues. Germline lookup yields CDR1 SGHRS and CDR2 YFSETQ. CDR3 protein: CASSLTSGMVGEQFF. CDR3 DNA sequence: TGCGCCAGCAGCTTGACTAGCGGGATGGTGGGTGAGCAGTTCTTC. The whole variable domain, remainder taken from reference TRBV5-1 and TRBJ2-1, is KAGVTQTPRYLIKTRGQQVTLSCSPISGHRSVSWYQQTPGQGLQFLFEYFSETQRNKGNFPGRFSGRQFSNSRSEMNVSTLELGDSALYLCASSLTSGMVGEQFFGPGTRLTVL.

This clonotype was counted a few times. The chain links TRBV4-2 to TRBJ1-1; D is unresolved. Per the germline V gene, CDR1 is LGHNA and CDR2 is YNFKEQ. The V end was cut by 1 base, the J end by 7 bases, with 13 bases between. CDR3 length equals 14 residues. In nucleotides, the CDR3 is TGTGCCAGCAGCCAAGGTGTTGGAGGAAATGAAGCTTTCTTT. This encodes CASSQGVGGNEAFF.

V and J are TRBV2 and TRBJ2-5, with D perhaps matching TRBD1 (6 bases). TRBJ2-7 explains the end of the DNA better; the J call may be wrong. From germline, CDR1 is SNHLY and CDR2 FYNNEI. The CDR3 is 14 residues long. The CDR3 coding sequence is TGTGCCAGCACACGCACAGGGAAAGGGAACGAGCAGTACTTC. Translated: CASTRTGKGNEQYF.

The genes are TRBV7-9 and TRBJ2-1; 10 bases are shared with TRBD2. The J segment lost 3 bases and the V segment lost 3 bases, leaving 11 bases of the junction unmatched. The CDR3 covers 18 residues. CDR1 SEHNR and CDR2 FQNEAQ come from the germline V gene (reference sequence). The CDR3 spells CASSFDSILAGSYNEQFF. The DNA of the CDR3 is TGTGCCAGCAGCTTTGACTCGATACTAGCGGGAAGCTACAATGAGCAGTTCTTC.

The genes are TRBV6-2 or TRBV6-3 and TRBJ2-5; D unclear. The germline V gene encodes CDR1 MNHEY and CDR2 SVGEGT. The CDR3 consists of 16 residues. V lost 2 bases and J 1 base, leaving 14 bases between the germline ends. CDR3 protein: CASSYSMGLTQETQYF. The CDR3 nucleotides read TGTGCCAGCAGTTACAGCATGGGGTTAACCCAAGAGACCCAGTACTTC.

The genes are TRBV3-1 and TRBJ2-5; D is unresolved. Germline V lookup: CDR1 LGHDT, CDR2 YNNKEL (reference sequence). This CDR3 has 15 residues. V shed 0 bases and J shed 5 bases, with 13 bases lying between them. CDR3 coding DNA: TGTGCCAGCAGCCAAGATTCTTTCCGGACGGAGACCCAGTACTTC. It yields the protein CASSQDSFRTETQYF.

This sequence joins TRBV27 and TRBJ2-1, with TRBD1 matching over 8 bases. The germline V gene has CDR1 MNHEY and CDR2 SMNVEV (reference sequence). Germline trimming cut 6 bases from V and 5 bases from J; bases unmatched to any gene: 6. The CDR3 covers 14 residues. Written as DNA, the CDR3 is TGTGCCAGCAGGCTGGGACAGGTAGACAATGAGCAGTTCTTC. Translation gives CASRLGQVDNEQFF.

The rearrangement uses TRBV6-5 and TRBJ2-4; D call uncertain. CDR1 is MNHEY, CDR2 SVGAGI, per germline. CDR3 length equals 14 residues. V lost 0 bases to trimming and J lost 7 bases, with 10 bases between them. The CDR3, as DNA: TGTGCCAGCAGTTACTCCGGGTTTATGAACATTCAGTACTTC. This translates into CASSYSGFMNIQYF.

This sequence joins TRBV29-1 and TRBJ1-4; D is undetermined. The germline gives CDR1 SQVTM, CDR2 ANQGSEA. V shed 1 base and J shed 0 bases, with 9 bases lying between them. The CDR3 has 15 amino acids. The CDR3 DNA follows: TGCAGCGTTGAAGTATCGGCTTCAACTAATGAAAAACTGTTTTTT. Amino acids: CSVEVSASTNEKLFF.

In its sample, this clonotype was seen a few times. J is TRBJ2-3 and V is TRBV7-2, with D possibly matching TRBD2 (6 bases). V lost 2 bases and J 4 bases, leaving 10 bases between the germline ends. CDR1 and CDR2 from the germline V gene are SGHTA and FQGNSA. The CDR3 contains 14 residues. The CDR3 DNA follows: TGTGCCAGCAGCTTAACGGGGGAGTCAGATACGCAGTATTTT. This translates into CASSLTGESDTQYF.

The chain joins TRBV20-1 to TRBJ1-2, with D possibly being TRBD1 (5 bases). Germline-derived CDR1 and CDR2 are DFQATT and SNEGSKA (reference sequence). The ends were cut back, 3 bases at V and 0 bases at J, with 20 bases in the middle. The CDR3 runs to 17 residues. The chain's CDR3 is CSARGLGETGPNYGYTF. The CDR3 DNA reads TGCAGTGCTAGGGGACTCGGAGAAACCGGCCCTAACTATGGCTACACCTTC.

The rearrangement uses TRBV6-2 or TRBV6-3 and TRBJ1-1; D unresolved. V was pared by 7 bases and J by 1 base, with 13 bases between. Germline CDR1 reads MNHEY; CDR2 reads SVGEGT. The CDR3 covers 14 residues. The CDR3 reads CASNLLRANTEAFF. The CDR3 nucleotides are TGTGCCAGCAACCTACTCCGGGCGAACACTGAAGCTTTCTTT.

The genes are TRBV20-1 and TRBJ2-3; 10 bases map to TRBD1. This CDR3 spans 18 amino acids. The V gene end was trimmed by 6 bases and the J gene end by 3 bases; junction bases not matched to a gene: 18. Looked up from germline, CDR1 is DFQATT and CDR2 is SNEGSKA (reference sequence). CDR3 region: CSARGRQGARRPTDTQYF. In DNA form, the CDR3 reads TGCAGTGCCAGGGGGAGACAGGGGGCGAGAAGACCAACAGATACGCAGTATTTT.

This chain connects TRBV20-1 to TRBJ2-7, with D tentatively TRBD2 (6 bases). The CDR3 is 15 amino acids. The germline V gene has CDR1 DFQATT and CDR2 SNEGSKA (reference sequence). The V and J ends lost 3 bases and 4 bases respectively, with 19 bases between them. This chain's CDR3 is CSASPSLGGQYEQYF. CDR3 sequence (DNA): TGCAGTGCTAGCCCCTCTTTGGGGGGTCAATACGAGCAGTACTTC.

The CDR3 here is CSARDQGLGAPYTDTQYF. The CDR3 DNA is TGCAGTGCTAGAGATCAGGGCCTAGGGGCCCCTTACACGGATACGCAGTATTTT. V and J are TRBV20-1 and TRBJ2-3; a weak D match, TRBD1 (5 bases). The CDR3 has 18 residues. CDR1 is DFQATT, CDR2 SNEGSKA, per germline (reference sequence). With 0 bases removed from V and 6 bases from J, the gap between germline ends came to 25 bases.

A few counts support this clonotype. The V and J genes are TRBV29-1 and TRBJ1-1, with no clear D. The germline gives CDR1 SQVTM, CDR2 ANQGSEA. This CDR3 has 15 residues. The V and J ends lost 0 bases and 3 bases respectively, with 14 bases between them. The CDR3 region has the DNA TGCAGCGTTGAAGATCCCCTTTTGCAGGACACTGAAGCTTTCTTT. Protein sequence: CSVEDPLLQDTEAFF.

On this clonotype itself: A clone one base away is much larger, so this may be a read error. The chain has TRBV3-1 and TRBJ2-7; tentatively, D is TRBD1 (6 bases). Germline V gene sequence: CDR1 LGHDT, CDR2 YNNKEL (reference sequence). The CDR3 sequence is 14 residues long. Here the CDR3 DNA reads TGTGCCAACAGCCAAGGTGACAGGTCCTACGAGCAGTACTTC. It specifies CANSQGDRSYEQYF.

There are a few counts of this clonotype. The chain recombines TRBV5-1 with TRBJ1-2, with 7 bases identical to TRBD1. V was clipped by 4 bases and J by 0 bases; unmatched bases: 3. Germline-derived CDR1 and CDR2 are SGHRS and YFSETQ. The CDR3 sequence is 14 residues long. The CDR3 is CASSTGTANYGYTF. CDR3 sequence (DNA): TGCGCCAGCAGCACCGGGACAGCTAACTATGGCTACACCTTC.

The chain joins TRBV7-2 to TRBJ2-7; D may match TRBD1 or TRBD2 (5 bases each). Trimming left V 5 bases short and J 6 bases short, with 14 bases between. Germline-derived CDR1 and CDR2 are SGHTA and FQGNSA. The CDR3 is 13 amino acids. CDR3 coding DNA: TGTGCCAGCAGCGTACTAGGGGTTAGCGAGCAGTACTTC. Its protein is CASSVLGVSEQYF.

This CDR3 is CSASPGDTNLAKNIQYF. Here the CDR3 DNA reads TGCAGTGCTAGCCCCGGCGACACAAATTTAGCCAAAAACATTCAGTACTTC. The chain has TRBV20-1 and TRBJ2-4; the D is unclear. V shed 3 bases and J shed 0 bases, with 18 bases lying between them. CDR3 length: 17 amino acids. CDR1 and CDR2 from the germline V gene are DFQATT and SNEGSKA (reference sequence).

The chain couples TRBV14 to TRBJ2-3, with 8 bases lining up with TRBD1. The trim removed 1 base at V and 11 bases at J, leaving 5 bases unmatched. CDR3 length: 13 amino acids. In germline, CDR1 is SGHDN, CDR2 FVKESK. The CDR3 DNA follows: TGTGCCAGCAGCCAAGCTATTGGGACAGGGCAGTATTTT. It encodes CASSQAIGTGQYF.

This clonotype is a singleton in its sample. The rearrangement links TRBV20-1 to TRBJ2-7; D gene uncertain. V dropped 2 bases and J dropped 5 bases, with 16 bases sitting between them. From germline, CDR1 is DFQATT and CDR2 SNEGSKA (reference sequence). The CDR3 contains 14 residues. CDR3 nucleotide sequence: TGCAGTGCTAGAACGCCGGGCTCCTGGAACGAGCAGTACTTC. This translates into CSARTPGSWNEQYF.

The rearrangement joins TRBV7-8 to TRBJ2-2; 7 nucleotides align to TRBD1. Looked up from germline, CDR1 is SGHVS and CDR2 is FQNEAQ. V was pared by 4 bases and J by 7 bases, with 3 bases of the junction left unmatched. The CDR3 is 13 amino acids. CDR3: CASSSRGIGELFF. CDR3 sequence (DNA): TGTGCCAGCAGCTCCAGGGGGATCGGGGAGCTGTTTTTT. Full variable domain (missing parts from reference TRBV7-8 and TRBJ2-2): GAGVSQSPRYKVAKRGQDVALRCDPISGHVSLFWYQQALGQGPEFLTYFQNEAQLDKSGLPSDRFFAERPEGSVSTLKIQRTQQEDSAVYLCASSSRGIGELFFGEGSRLTVL.

This chain uses TRBV7-2 with TRBJ2-3; possible D gene TRBD1, 5 bases. CDR1 and CDR2 from the germline V gene are SGHTA and FQGNSA. The V and J ends lost 2 bases and 1 base respectively, with 13 bases between them. The CDR3 extends over 16 amino acids. This CDR3 is CASSLRPGLGTDTQYF. In DNA, the CDR3 is TGTGCCAGCAGCTTAAGGCCAGGGTTGGGCACAGATACGCAGTATTTT.

The chain has TRBV6-6 and TRBJ2-7; D is uncertain. The germline gives CDR1 MNHNY, CDR2 SVGAGI (reference sequence). Trimming pared 5 bases from V and 5 bases from J, leaving 16 bases between. The CDR3 spans 14 residues. The CDR3 DNA follows: TGTGCCAGCAGTATGGACCAGCCAGGAGACGAGCAGTACTTC. This codes for CASSMDQPGDEQYF.